Listed here are 21 T cell receptor beta chains from one sample, sequenced in a study of cytomegalovirus exposure and HLA in healthy donors. Use of 60 Vbeta and 13 Jbeta primers characterized the PCR. Clones were sequenced by immunoSEQ multiplex PCR, and TCRdb holds only the in-frame ones, with some missing. The table lists hundreds of thousands of clones, more than 65% of them singletons. The sample taken for sequencing was PBMCs. Receptor source: a man younger than 35 in good health and CMV-seronegative.

This clone has just one count. A read error may produce the germline difference seen at one junction end. The CDR3 protein is CASSSDRGNTIYF. CDR3 in DNA: TGTGCTAGCAGCTCCGACAGGGGAAACACCATATATTTT. V and J are TRBV7-7 and TRBJ1-3; D may be TRBD1 (6 bases). The CDR3 loop spans 13 amino acids. Germline V CDR1 and CDR2: SSHAT, FNYEAQ (reference sequence).

This chain uses TRBV29-1 with TRBJ2-7; 10 bases are a match to TRBD2. This CDR3 has 15 residues. Germline CDR1 and CDR2: SQVTM and ANQGSEA. With V trimmed by 7 bases and J by 7 bases, 16 bases remained unmatched. CDR3: CSGREGLAGGNEQYF. The CDR3 bases are TGCAGCGGCCGTGAAGGGTTAGCGGGAGGTAATGAGCAGTACTTC.

CDR3 in amino acids: CASSLVASYEQYF. In nucleotides, the CDR3 is TGTGCCAGCAGCTTGGTAGCCTCCTACGAGCAGTACTTC. The rearrangement links TRBV7-9 to TRBJ2-5; D is uncertain. Judging by the DNA end, TRBJ2-7 fits better; the J call may be wrong. Per germline, CDR1 SEHNR and CDR2 FQNEAQ (reference sequence). CDR3 length: 13 residues.

The chain links TRBV5-1 to TRBJ2-2; 7 nucleotides align to TRBD2. The CDR3 totals 15 residues. Germline V gene data show CDR1 as SGHRS and CDR2 as YFSETQ. Trimming removed 4 bases from V and 7 bases from J; junction bases left unmatched: 10. In nucleotides, the CDR3 is TGCGCCAGCAGCCCCCAGGCGGGAGCGATCGGGGAGCTGTTTTTT. Translation: CASSPQAGAIGELFF.

Only a few counts were recorded for this clone. The chain is built from TRBV7-8 and TRBJ1-5; TRBD1 matches 9 bases. This CDR3 is 18 amino acids long. The J segment lost 0 bases and the V segment lost 0 bases, leaving 6 bases of the junction unmatched. In germline, CDR1 is SGHVS, CDR2 FQNEAQ. This chain's CDR3 is CASSLALGTGLSNQPQHF. The CDR3 nucleotides are TGTGCCAGCAGCTTAGCCTTGGGGACAGGGCTTAGCAATCAGCCCCAGCATTTT. Supplemented by reference TRBV7-8 and TRBJ1-5, the full variable domain reads GAGVSQSPRYKVAKRGQDVALRCDPISGHVSLFWYQQALGQGPEFLTYFQNEAQLDKSGLPSDRFFAERPEGSVSTLKIQRTQQEDSAVYLCASSLALGTGLSNQPQHFGDGTRLSIL.

CDR3 sequence reads: CASSLAPNTEAFF. DNA for the CDR3: TGTGCCAGCAGCTTAGCCCCTAACACTGAAGCTTTCTTT. The chain joins TRBV7-2 to TRBJ1-1; no reliable D call. The CDR3 extends over 13 amino acids. CDR1 and CDR2 (germline): SGHTA, FQGNSA. Trimming took 0 bases from V and 2 from J, leaving 4 bases between them.

V and J are TRBV19 and TRBJ2-2, with 13 bases lining up with TRBD2. V lost 5 bases to trimming and J lost 6 bases; unmatched junction nucleotides: 6. Germline loops: CDR1 LNHDA, CDR2 SQIVND (reference sequence). The CDR3 has 16 amino acids. CDR3: CASSPRTSGRPGELFF. Written as DNA, the CDR3 is TGTGCCAGTAGTCCCCGGACTAGCGGGAGACCCGGGGAGCTGTTTTTT.

The rearrangement uses TRBV18 and TRBJ1-4; D ambiguous. Trimming took 5 bases from V and 0 from J, leaving 10 bases between them. Germline V gene lookup returns CDR1 KGHSH and CDR2 LQKENI. The length of the CDR3 is 15 residues. In nucleotides, the CDR3 is TGTGCCAGCTCATCAACAGCTGCAACTAATGAAAAACTGTTTTTT. Encoded protein: CASSSTAATNEKLFF. Drawing the rest from reference TRBV18 and TRBJ1-4, the complete variable domain is NAGVMQNPRHLVRRRGQEARLRCSPMKGHSHVYWYRQLPEEGLKFMVYLQKENIIDESGMPKERFSAEFPKEGPSILRIQQVVRGDSAAYFCASSSTAATNEKLFFGSGTQLSVL.

V gene TRBV27 combines with J gene TRBJ2-5, with D possibly matching TRBD1 (6 bases). The length of the CDR3 is 14 residues. In germline, CDR1 is MNHEY, CDR2 SMNVEV (reference sequence). V lost 3 bases and J 7 bases, leaving 15 bases between the germline ends. The CDR3 here is CASSLGTREGTQYF. The CDR3 DNA reads TGTGCCAGCAGTTTGGGGACACGGGAAGGGACCCAGTACTTC.

The chain recombines TRBV5-1 with TRBJ2-1, with 11 positions matching TRBD2. Per germline, CDR1 SGHRS and CDR2 YFSETQ. The V segment lost 7 bases and the J segment 9 bases; nucleotides outside the gene matches: 6. The CDR3 runs 13 residues. CDR3 coding DNA: TGCGCCAGCTCACTAGCGGGAGAAGGTGAGCAGTTCTTC. Translation gives CASSLAGEGEQFF.

J is TRBJ2-7 and V is TRBV11-2; perhaps TRBD2 as D (5 bases). Trimming removed 5 bases at V and 4 bases at J, with 18 bases between. The CDR3 has 15 residues. Germline-derived CDR1 and CDR2 are SGHAT and FQNNGV. The CDR3 spells CASSIGLFGRYEQYF. The CDR3 coding sequence is TGTGCCAGCAGCATAGGACTGTTCGGTCGGTACGAGCAGTACTTC.

This chain joins TRBV7-9 and TRBJ2-3; a weak D match, TRBD2 (6 bases). In germline, CDR1 is SEHNR, CDR2 FQNEAQ (reference sequence). The CDR3 totals 15 residues. Trimming cost V 4 bases and J 0 bases, with 11 bases left between them. The CDR3 is CASSSLATSTDTQYF. In DNA form, the CDR3 reads TGTGCCAGCAGCTCGCTAGCGACCAGCACAGATACGCAGTATTTT.

This clone was seen a few times. V gene TRBV6-5 combines with J gene TRBJ2-6; the D is unclear. The germline V gene has CDR1 MNHEY and CDR2 SVGAGI. The CDR3 sequence is 15 residues long. V dropped 6 bases and J dropped 0 bases, with 9 bases sitting between them. CDR3 amino acids: CASSYYRSGANVLTF. CDR3 DNA sequence: TGTGCCAGCAGCTATTATCGCTCTGGGGCCAACGTCCTGACTTTC.

The J gene is TRBJ1-1, the V gene TRBV6-4; 7 positions agree with TRBD1. The CDR3 extends over 14 amino acids. Germline V gene sequence: CDR1 MRHNA, CDR2 SNTAGT. The J segment lost 5 bases and the V segment lost 4 bases, leaving 7 bases of the junction unmatched. The CDR3 sequence is CASSVLPGGTEAFF. In DNA, the CDR3 is TGTGCCAGCAGTGTCCTCCCAGGGGGAACTGAAGCTTTCTTT.

The V call is TRBV28, the J call TRBJ2-5; weak D call: TRBD1 (6 bases). This CDR3 contains 14 residues. Germline-derived CDR1 and CDR2 are MDHEN and SYDVKM. The germline V and J ends were trimmed by 6 bases and 5 bases, with 16 bases remaining between them. The CDR3 here is CASRSGVPDETQYF. The CDR3 DNA reads as TGTGCCAGCAGGTCAGGGGTTCCGGATGAGACCCAGTACTTC.

The V and J genes are TRBV5-1 and TRBJ2-7; 8 bases align to TRBD1. V trimming: 2 bases; J trimming: 5 bases; junction bases outside the gene matches: 3. The CDR3 sequence is 13 residues long. The V gene's germline CDR1 is SGHRS and CDR2 YFSETQ. CDR3 nucleotides: TGCGCCAGCAGCTTCCAGGGGGCTCACGAGCAGTACTTC. This codes for CASSFQGAHEQYF.

The rearrangement joins TRBV21-1 to TRBJ1-2. TRBV21-1 is a known pseudogene. The CDR3 sequence is 16 residues long. Here the CDR3 DNA reads TGTGCCAGCAGCATCCTGGAGTGGGCAGCGGACTATGGCTACACCTTC. As protein: CASSILEWAADYGYTF.

The chain uses TRBV18 and TRBJ1-1; D is uncertain. V lost 2 bases to trimming and J lost 1 base, with 8 bases between them. CDR1 is KGHSH, CDR2 LQKENI, per germline. The CDR3 runs 14 residues. DNA of the CDR3: TGTGCCAGCTCACCAACGGTTCAGAACACTGAAGCTTTCTTT. Translating gives CASSPTVQNTEAFF.

This clone was detected many times. This rearrangement joins TRBV7-9 to TRBJ1-1; TRBD1 aligns across 8 bases. V lost 4 bases, J lost 4 bases, and 11 bases stayed unmatched. The CDR3 sequence is 16 residues long. Per germline, CDR1 SEHNR and CDR2 FQNEAQ (reference sequence). The CDR3 loop is CASSSWTGLYGTEAFF. For the CDR3, the DNA is TGTGCCAGCAGCTCTTGGACAGGGCTGTACGGCACTGAAGCTTTCTTT.

This clone was detected a few times. V and J are TRBV30 and TRBJ2-5; TRBD2 is a possible D gene (7 bases). V was trimmed by 3 bases and J by 5 bases, leaving 25 bases between them. The CDR3 runs to 17 residues. Germline V gene lookup returns CDR1 GTSNPN and CDR2 SVGIG (reference sequence). CDR3 amino acids: CAWSRRRGLADYETQYF. CDR3 nucleotide sequence: TGTGCCTGGAGCCGCAGGCGGGGGCTAGCGGATTACGAGACCCAGTACTTC. The full variable domain, rest sourced from reference TRBV30 and TRBJ2-5, is SQTIHQWPATLVQPVGSPLSLECTVEGTSNPNLYWYRQAAGRGLQLLFYSVGIGQISSEVPQNLSASRPQDRQFILSSKKLLLSDSGFYLCAWSRRRGLADYETQYFGPGTRLLVL.

V gene TRBV7-3 combines with J gene TRBJ2-6; possibly TRBD2 for D (6 bases). V was clipped by 0 bases and J by 0 bases, with 6 bases between them. CDR1 and CDR2 from the germline V gene are SGHTA and FQGTGA. The CDR3 is made up of 16 amino acids. The CDR3 DNA reads TGTGCCAGCAGCTTAACTAGCGGCTCTGGGGCCAACGTCCTGACTTTC. Its translation is CASSLTSGSGANVLTF. Variable domain in full (rest from reference TRBV7-3 and TRBJ2-6): GAGVSQTPSNKVTEKGKYVELRCDPISGHTALYWYRQSLGQGPEFLIYFQGTGAADDSGLPNDRFFAVRPEGSVSTLKIQRTERGDSAVYLCASSLTSGSGANVLTFGAGSRLTVL.